This T cell receptor (beta chain) was sequenced during a study of neoadjuvant anti-PD-1 for oral cavity cancer. Background on the study: Patients mostly received three to four biweekly nivolumab doses at 3 mg/kg before surgery.

Stated time point: after neoadjuvant nivolumab, at surgical resection. Study-wide findings and caveats: Treg/Th17 ratio rose with pretreatment blood and fell with post-treatment tumor TCRbeta clonality.

Looked up from germline, CDR1 is SGHDT and CDR2 is YYEEEE. This CDR3 is 16 amino acids long. The J segment lost 1 base and the V segment lost 6 bases, leaving 12 bases of the junction unmatched. To note about this clone: Antigen: not known.

Sequenced by immunoSEQ multiplex PCR; TCRdb stores in-frame clones only, minus some. The sample includes 10,000 or so clones, about 73% seen only once; the top ten take roughly 4.2%. The chain carries TRBV5-6 and TRBJ1-1; TRBD1 agrees at 7 bases. The source was PBMCs, collected after nivolumab (anti-PD-1) treatment. This receptor was taken from a person between 40 and 80 years old with oral cavity squamous cell carcinoma. Here the CDR3 reads CASTYLTGTANTEAFF. CDR3 coding DNA: TGTGCCAGCACTTACCTTACCGGGACAGCGAACACTGAAGCTTTCTTT.